The 3 T cell receptor beta chains reported below all come from one sample, sequenced in a study of blood T cell repertoires in COVID-19. TCRdb keeps only in-frame clones here, not all; method: immunoSEQ multiplex PCR. The sample records roughly 100,000 clones, around 80% being singletons. Input material: peripheral blood. The receptors were sampled from an older man with acute or convalescent COVID-19.

CDR3 in DNA: TGTGCCAGCAGCCAGAGACAGGTCCGGTGGGATTCACCCCTCCACTTT. It is translated as CASSQRQVRWDSPLHF. The V call is TRBV3-1 (or the pseudogene TRBV3-2), the J call TRBJ1-6; a weak D match, TRBD1 (6 bases). Trimming took 3 bases from V and 8 from J, leaving 17 bases between them. The CDR3 loop spans 16 amino acids. Germline CDR1 is LGHDT and CDR2 is YNNKEL (reference sequence).

This clone occurred a few times. The V gene is TRBV19, the J gene TRBJ1-4; D gene unclear. The V and J ends lost 4 bases and 7 bases respectively, with 16 bases between them. CDR3 length: 15 residues. Germline V gives CDR1 LNHDA, CDR2 SQIVND (reference sequence). CDR3 bases: TGTGCCAGTAGTACAGAGGAGTGGAGTATTGAAAAACTGTTTTTT. It specifies CASSTEEWSIEKLFF.

V is TRBV19 and J is TRBJ1-4; 7 nucleotides agree with TRBD1. Germline CDR1 reads LNHDA; CDR2 reads SQIVND (reference sequence). The CDR3 length is 14 residues. The ends lost 6 bases at V and 7 bases at J; junction bases unmatched: 8. The CDR3 nucleotides read TGTGCCAGTAGACCCCGGGACAGTGGTGAAAAACTGTTTTTT. This translates into CASRPRDSGEKLFF.